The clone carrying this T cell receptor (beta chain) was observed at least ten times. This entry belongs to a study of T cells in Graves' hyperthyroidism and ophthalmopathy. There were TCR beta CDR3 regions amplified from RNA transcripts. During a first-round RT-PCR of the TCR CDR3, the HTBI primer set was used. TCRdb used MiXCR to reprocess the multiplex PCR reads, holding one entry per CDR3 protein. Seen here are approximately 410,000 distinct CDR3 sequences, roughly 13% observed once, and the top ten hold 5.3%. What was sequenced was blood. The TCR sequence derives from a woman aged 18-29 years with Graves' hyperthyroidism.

CDR3 bases: TGTGCCACCCTGCACGAGGGGAATGAGCAGTTCTTC. This codes for CATLHEGNEQFF. The V call is TRBV6-1, the J call TRBJ2-1, with D perhaps being TRBD1 or TRBD2 (5 bases each). V lost 10 bases, J lost 7 bases, and 14 bases lay in between. This CDR3 region has 12 residues. The germline gives CDR1 MNHNS, CDR2 SASEGT.